This T cell receptor beta chain is from a study of T-cell memory formation after mild COVID-19. From the 5' RACE reads, TCRdb called clonotypes with MiXCR, one entry per CDR3 protein. The sample includes about 180,000 distinct CDR3 sequences, 15% to 20% of them seen just once. Germline values: CDR1 SGDLS, CDR2 YYNGEE. V lost 4 bases and J lost 5; bases outside the gene matches: 12. This CDR3 is built from 15 residues. The sequenced sample consisted of PBMCs or a T cell subset sorted from them (not recorded which). This clonotype originated in a man between 18 and 35 years old who had mild COVID-19 (a few samples of this study predate the infection). Cell type and time point are not known. V and J are TRBV9 and TRBJ2-7; TRBD2 aligns across 7 bases. CDR3 nucleotides: TGTGCCAGCAGCCCTGGGGAGGGGCGCGTGGACGAGCAGTACTTC. This sequence encodes CASSPGEGRVDEQYF.